This T cell receptor beta chain was captured by sequencing in a study of cytomegalovirus exposure and HLA in healthy donors. Study-wide results and caveats: Through in vitro validation, a few CMV-associated chains were shown to be specific for CMV antigens. The study labeled more than 150 TCR beta chains cytomegalovirus-associated.

V trimming: 4 bases; J trimming: 7 bases; junction bases outside the gene matches: 12. Per the germline V gene, CDR1 is LNHDA and CDR2 is SQIVND (reference sequence). The CDR3 length is 15 residues. Of note for this clone: Its antigen is still unknown.

Sequencing used immunoSEQ multiplex PCR; TCRdb keeps in-frame clones, though not all of them. This repertoire shows tens of thousands of clones, more than 85% found once; its top ten account for approximately 0.7%. The J gene is TRBJ2-7, the V gene TRBV19, with 8 bases fitting TRBD1. This TCR came from a man between 18 and 35 years old in good health and CMV-seronegative. Material for sequencing was PBMCs. The CDR3 loop is CASSTPRQGPREQYF. Here the CDR3 DNA reads TGTGCCAGTAGTACCCCCAGACAGGGGCCCAGGGAGCAGTACTTC.